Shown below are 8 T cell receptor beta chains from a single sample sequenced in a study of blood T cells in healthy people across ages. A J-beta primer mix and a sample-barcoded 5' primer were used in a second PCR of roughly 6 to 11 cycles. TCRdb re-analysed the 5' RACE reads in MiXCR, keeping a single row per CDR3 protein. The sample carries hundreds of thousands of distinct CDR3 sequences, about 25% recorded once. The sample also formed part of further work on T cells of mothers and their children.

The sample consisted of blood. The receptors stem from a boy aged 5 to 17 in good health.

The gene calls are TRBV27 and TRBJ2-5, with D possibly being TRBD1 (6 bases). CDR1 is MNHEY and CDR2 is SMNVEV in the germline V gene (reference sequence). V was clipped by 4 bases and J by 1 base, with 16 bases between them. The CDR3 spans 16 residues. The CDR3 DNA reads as TGTGCCAGCAGTTCTTCCGTTAACAGGGTCCAAGAGACCCAGTACTTC. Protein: CASSSSVNRVQETQYF.

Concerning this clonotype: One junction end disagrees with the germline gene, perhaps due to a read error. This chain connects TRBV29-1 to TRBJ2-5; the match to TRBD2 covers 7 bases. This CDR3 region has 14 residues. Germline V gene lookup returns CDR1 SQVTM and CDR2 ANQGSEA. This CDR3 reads CGVEPAGTLETQYF. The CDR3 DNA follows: TGCGGCGTTGAACCAGCGGGGACTTTAGAGACCCAGTACTTC. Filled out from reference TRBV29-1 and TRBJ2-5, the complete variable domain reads SAVISQKPSRDICQRGTSLTIQCQVDSQVTMMFWYRQQPGQSLTLIATANQGSEATYESGFVIDKFPISRPNLTFSTLTVSNMSPEDSSIYLCGVEPAGTLETQYFGPGTRLLVL.

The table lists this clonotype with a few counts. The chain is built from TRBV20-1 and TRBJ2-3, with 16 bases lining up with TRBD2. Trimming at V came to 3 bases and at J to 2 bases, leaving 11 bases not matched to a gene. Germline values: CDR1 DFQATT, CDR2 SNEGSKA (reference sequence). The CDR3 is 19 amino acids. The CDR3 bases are TGCAGTGCTAGTCGGCCGGGACTAGCGGGAGGGCTCCCCACAGATACGCAGTATTTT. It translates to CSASRPGLAGGLPTDTQYF.

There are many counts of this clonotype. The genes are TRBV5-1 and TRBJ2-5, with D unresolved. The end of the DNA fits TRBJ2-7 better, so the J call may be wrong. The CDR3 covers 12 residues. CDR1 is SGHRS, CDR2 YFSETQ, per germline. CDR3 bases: TGCGCCAGCAGCTTGGAATTCTACGAGCAGTACTTC. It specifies CASSLEFYEQYF.

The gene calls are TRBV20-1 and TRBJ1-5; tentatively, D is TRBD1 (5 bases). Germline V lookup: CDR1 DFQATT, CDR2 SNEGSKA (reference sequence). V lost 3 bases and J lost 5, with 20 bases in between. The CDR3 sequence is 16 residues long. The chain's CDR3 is CSASGRFGGGDQPQHF. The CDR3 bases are TGCAGTGCTAGCGGCAGATTTGGGGGAGGGGATCAGCCCCAGCATTTT.

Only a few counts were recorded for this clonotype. The CDR3, as DNA: TGTGCCAGCAGCCAAGGTCTAGCGGGATATTACAATGAGCAGTTCTTC. Translating it yields CASSQGLAGYYNEQFF. The chain uses TRBV3-1 and TRBJ2-1, with 9 bases identical to TRBD2. This CDR3 comprises 16 residues. The germline gives CDR1 LGHDT, CDR2 YNNKEL (reference sequence). V lost 1 base, J lost 4 bases, and 5 bases stayed unmatched.

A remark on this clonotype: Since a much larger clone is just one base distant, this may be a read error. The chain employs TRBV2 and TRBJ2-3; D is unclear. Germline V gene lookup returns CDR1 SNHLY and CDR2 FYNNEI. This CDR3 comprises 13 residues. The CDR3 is CASSLGLSDRQYF. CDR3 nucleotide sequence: TGTGCCAGCAGTCTGGGCTTATCAGATAGGCAGTATTTT.

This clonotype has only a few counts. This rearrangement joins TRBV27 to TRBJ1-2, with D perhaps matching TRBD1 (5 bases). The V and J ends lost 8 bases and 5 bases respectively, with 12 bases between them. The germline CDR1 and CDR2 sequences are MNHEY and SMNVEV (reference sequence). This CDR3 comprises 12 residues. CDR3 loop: CASGDSLYGYTF. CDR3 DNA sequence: TGTGCCAGCGGCGACAGCTTATATGGCTACACCTTC.